These 22 T cell receptor beta chains share one sample of origin, sequenced in a study of blood T cell repertoires in COVID-19. Assay used: immunoSEQ multiplex PCR; TCRdb lists only in-frame clones, some missing. The table shows 210,000 or so clones, with 75% to 85% occurring only once. The sequenced sample was PBMCs or T cells enriched from blood (not recorded which). These receptors were taken from a woman in her forties with acute COVID-19.

The rearrangement links TRBV6-5 to TRBJ2-2, with a tentative D call TRBD1 (5 bases). The CDR3 runs 16 residues. Germline loops: CDR1 MNHEY, CDR2 SVGAGI. Trimming removed 4 bases from V and 5 bases from J, with 17 bases in between. CDR3 nucleotides: TGTGCCAGCAGTTCCCCTTCACAGACAGCTACCGGGGAGCTGTTTTTT. Translated, it gives CASSSPSQTATGELFF.

This clone occurred a few times. The chain combines TRBV25-1 with TRBJ2-7; TRBD1 matches 7 bases. This CDR3 contains 16 residues. Losses at the gene ends were 3 bases for V and 5 bases for J; bases not matched to a gene: 13. CDR1 is MGHDK and CDR2 is SYGVNS in the germline V gene. DNA of the CDR3: TGTGCCAGCAGTGACCTCGGACAGGTGGGGACCCACGAGCAGTACTTC. It translates to CASSDLGQVGTHEQYF.

The rearrangement joins TRBV18 to TRBJ1-2; tentatively, D is TRBD1 (6 bases). In germline, CDR1 is KGHSH, CDR2 LQKENI. The CDR3 runs 14 residues. The V gene lost 6 bases and the J gene lost 8 bases, with 19 bases spanning the gap. The CDR3 DNA sequence: TGTGCCAGCTCCCCCGGGGGGCGAGGGTTCGGCTACACCTTC. Translating gives CASSPGGRGFGYTF.

This clone is a singleton in its sample. The V gene is TRBV19, the J gene TRBJ1-5, with D unresolved. Germline loops: CDR1 LNHDA, CDR2 SQIVND (reference sequence). The CDR3 is 13 amino acids. V shed 3 bases and J shed 6 bases, with 9 bases lying between them. The CDR3 coding sequence is TGTGCCAGTAGTATGCGGGTCGCTCAGCCCCAGCATTTT. Translation gives CASSMRVAQPQHF.

This clone was seen only a few times. V gene TRBV3-1 (or the pseudogene TRBV3-2) combines with J gene TRBJ2-5, with 10 bases lining up with TRBD2. Germline trimming cut 6 bases from V and 5 bases from J; bases unmatched to any gene: 6. The CDR3 length is 14 residues. Germline V gives CDR1 LGHDT, CDR2 YNNKEL (reference sequence). Here the CDR3 reads CASSERGGWETQYF. The CDR3, as DNA: TGTGCCAGCAGTGAGCGGGGGGGCTGGGAGACCCAGTACTTC.

The rearrangement joins TRBV19 to TRBJ1-4; possibly TRBD1 for D (6 bases). The CDR3 is 17 amino acids. The ends were cut back, 4 bases at V and 3 bases at J, with 18 bases in the middle. Germline CDR1 reads LNHDA; CDR2 reads SQIVND (reference sequence). The chain's CDR3 is CASSNGPIGQSNEKLFF. The CDR3 DNA reads as TGTGCCAGTAGTAATGGGCCGATCGGACAGTCTAATGAAAAACTGTTTTTT.

J is TRBJ2-1 and V is TRBV21-1; the table's D call, TRBD1, has no DNA check behind it. TRBV21-1 is a pseudogene. This CDR3 spans 20 amino acids. CDR3 sequence (DNA): TGTGCCAGCAGCGGACAGGGGATCACCTGCTTTCTTCCTACCTACAATGAGCAGTTCTTC. Amino acid sequence: CASSGQGITCFLPTYNEQFF.

The gene calls are TRBV2 and TRBJ2-4; possible D gene TRBD2, 6 bases. The germline V gene has CDR1 SNHLY and CDR2 FYNNEI. V was trimmed by 3 bases and J by 1 base, leaving 10 bases between them. The CDR3 has 15 amino acids. CDR3 in amino acids: CASSESSGAKNIQYF. In DNA form, the CDR3 reads TGTGCCAGCAGTGAGTCGAGCGGGGCCAAAAACATTCAGTACTTC.

The chain combines TRBV7-9 with TRBJ1-2; weak D call: TRBD1 (5 bases). Trimming left V 5 bases short and J 7 bases short, with 14 bases between. CDR1 and CDR2 from the germline V gene are SEHNR and FQNEAQ (reference sequence). The CDR3 spans 13 residues. CDR3 in DNA: TGTGCCAGCAGCCCACAGCGGGGGGTTGGCTACACCTTC. Its protein is CASSPQRGVGYTF.

This clone was picked up one time. The chain combines TRBV30 with TRBJ1-4; D is ambiguous. This CDR3 has 18 amino acids. CDR1 is GTSNPN, CDR2 SVGIG, per germline (reference sequence). The ends were cut back, 0 bases at V and 8 bases at J, with 25 bases in the middle. Here the CDR3 DNA reads TGTGCCTGGAGTGTCTTAGGGAAAATCAAAACACCGGGGGAAAAACTGTTTTTT. Translating it yields CAWSVLGKIKTPGEKLFF.

The chain joins TRBV9 to TRBJ1-4, with a tentative D call TRBD1 (6 bases). The CDR3 length is 14 residues. V lost 0 bases, J lost 8 bases, and 11 bases lay in between. Germline-derived CDR1 and CDR2 are SGDLS and YYNGEE. The CDR3 loop reads CASSVEGTGEKLFF. The DNA of the CDR3 is TGTGCCAGCAGCGTAGAAGGTACAGGGGAAAAACTGTTTTTT.

As for this clone: A junction boundary mismatches the germline segment, possibly from a read error. The chain is built from TRBV28 and TRBJ1-2, with TRBD1 identical over 7 bases. The CDR3 is made up of 16 amino acids. Germline CDR1 MDHEN, CDR2 SYDVKM. The CDR3 sequence: CASRLYTGVRAYGYTF. The CDR3 bases are TGTGCCAGCAGATTATATACAGGGGTTCGTGCCTATGGCTACACCTTC.

V gene TRBV30 combines with J gene TRBJ1-4, with 10 positions matching TRBD1. The germline V gene has CDR1 GTSNPN and CDR2 SVGIG (reference sequence). Unmatched junction bases numbered 6, after V lost 5 bases and J lost 6 bases. The CDR3 is 14 amino acids. CDR3 in amino acids: CAWRPGTGDEKLFF. The CDR3 region has the DNA TGTGCCTGGCGTCCCGGGACAGGGGATGAAAAACTGTTTTTT.

The chain uses TRBV6-5 and TRBJ1-2, with D possibly being TRBD1 (6 bases). Per germline, CDR1 MNHEY and CDR2 SVGAGI. Trimming removed 0 bases at V and 7 bases at J, with 9 bases between. The CDR3 extends over 13 amino acids. Here the CDR3 reads CASSYSTGSGYTF. The CDR3 DNA sequence: TGTGCCAGCAGTTACTCTACAGGGTCTGGCTACACCTTC.

CDR3 region: CASSVDAAVFGNTIYF. The CDR3 region has the DNA TGTGCCAGCAGCGTAGACGCCGCGGTCTTTGGAAACACCATATATTTT. The chain couples TRBV9 to TRBJ1-3; D not resolved. V was shortened by 0 bases and J by 3 bases, with 13 bases between the two germline ends. Germline V gene sequence: CDR1 SGDLS, CDR2 YYNGEE. This CDR3 comprises 16 residues.

The chain carries TRBV27 and TRBJ2-1, with D possibly TRBD1 on 7 matching bases. Between the trimmed V and J ends, which lost 8 bases and 6 bases, there was a span of 23 bases. This CDR3 is 16 amino acids long. CDR1 is MNHEY, CDR2 SMNVEV, per germline (reference sequence). The DNA of the CDR3 is TGTGCCAGCGGATCCTCCCGAGGCAGGGGGGTCAATGAGCAGTTCTTC. Translation gives CASGSSRGRGVNEQFF.

This sequence joins TRBV27 and TRBJ2-7; 7 bases agree with TRBD1. V dropped 5 bases and J dropped 0; count of bases not matched to a gene: 4. The CDR3 covers 14 residues. Germline V gene sequence: CDR1 MNHEY, CDR2 SMNVEV (reference sequence). CDR3 loop: CASSRTGSSYEQYF. Here the CDR3 DNA reads TGTGCCAGCAGTCGGACAGGAAGCTCCTACGAGCAGTACTTC.

The genes are TRBV7-9 and TRBJ1-1; no clear D gene. CDR1 SEHNR and CDR2 FQNEAQ come from the germline V gene (reference sequence). There are 12 residues in the CDR3. Deletions cut 6 bases from V and 0 bases from J, with 5 bases between. CDR3 in DNA: TGTGCCAGCAGACGGTTGAACACTGAAGCTTTCTTT. Translated, it gives CASRRLNTEAFF. The full variable domain, with the rest looked up from reference TRBV7-9 and TRBJ1-1, is DTGVSQNPRHKITKRGQNVTFRCDPISEHNRLYWYRQTLGQGPEFLTYFQNEAQLEKSRLLSDRFSAERPKGSFSTLEIQRTEQGDSAMYLCASRRLNTEAFFGQGTRLTVV.

This clone was counted ten times or more. Here the CDR3 DNA reads TGCAGCGCCCGAGAGGGAGATGGCTACACCTTC. This codes for CSAREGDGYTF. This sequence joins TRBV29-1 and TRBJ1-2; no reliable D call. V lost 7 bases, J lost 6 bases, and 12 bases lay in between. The germline V gene encodes CDR1 SQVTM and CDR2 ANQGSEA. The CDR3 is 11 amino acids.

The chain links TRBV2 to TRBJ1-6, with 10 nucleotides matching TRBD1. Per germline, CDR1 SNHLY and CDR2 FYNNEI. With 7 bases clipped from V and 11 bases from J, the junction kept 11 bases outside the gene matches. This CDR3 contains 15 residues. The CDR3 spells CASNDRGHDVAPLHF. For the CDR3, the DNA is TGTGCCAGCAACGACAGGGGGCACGACGTTGCACCCCTCCACTTT. The whole variable domain, filled in from reference TRBV2 and TRBJ1-6, reads EPEVTQTPSHQVTQMGQEVILRCVPISNHLYFYWYRQILGQKVEFLVSFYNNEISEKSEIFDDQFSVERPDGSNFTLKIRSTKLEDSAMYFCASNDRGHDVAPLHFGNGTRLTVT.

The genes are TRBV27 and TRBJ2-1; 7 bases line up with TRBD1. CDR1 and CDR2 from the germline V gene are MNHEY and SMNVEV (reference sequence). The length of the CDR3 is 17 residues. Trimming took 6 bases from V and 3 from J; bases not matched to a gene: 14. CDR3 sequence reads: CASRTFSPGQSYNEQFF. CDR3 coding DNA: TGTGCCAGCAGAACCTTTTCACCGGGACAGAGCTACAATGAGCAGTTCTTC.

The J gene is TRBJ2-1, the V gene TRBV11-3; the D gene is possibly TRBD1 (6 bases). Germline V gene sequence: CDR1 SGHNT, CDR2 YENEEA. V lost 5 bases, J lost 2 bases, and 13 bases lay in between. There are 15 residues in the CDR3. CDR3 amino acids: CASSDHRAPYNEQFF. The CDR3 DNA is TGTGCCAGCAGCGACCACAGGGCCCCCTACAATGAGCAGTTCTTC.